The 25 T cell receptor beta chains listed next were all sequenced from one sample in a study of blood T cell repertoires in COVID-19. Data came from immunoSEQ multiplex PCR; TCRdb stores just in-frame clones and leaves some out. The sample carries 310,000 or so clones, around 90% recorded once. Sequenced input: PBMCs or T cells enriched from blood (not recorded which). These receptors came from a woman in her twenties or thirties who had recovered from COVID-19.

The chain recombines TRBV6-5 with TRBJ2-1, with 8 bases identical to TRBD2. The germline V gene has CDR1 MNHEY and CDR2 SVGAGI. J was trimmed by 4 bases and V by 2 bases; bases with no gene match: 7. CDR3 length equals 16 residues. CDR3 DNA: TGTGCCAGCAGTTACGTCGCGGGACTAGAATACAATGAGCAGTTCTTC. Its protein is CASSYVAGLEYNEQFF.

This clone was counted a single time. The chain is built from TRBV11-2 and TRBJ2-1; 7 nucleotides agree with TRBD2. The CDR3 totals 17 residues. Germline values: CDR1 SGHAT, CDR2 FQNNGV. The ends lost 5 bases at V and 0 bases at J; junction bases unmatched: 10. The CDR3 sequence is CASSLSGAGISYNEQFF. CDR3 DNA sequence: TGTGCCAGCAGCCTATCAGGAGCGGGGATCTCCTACAATGAGCAGTTCTTC.

This clone came up a few times. The gene calls are TRBV5-1 and TRBJ2-2, with 13 bases fitting TRBD2. This CDR3 has 16 residues. In germline, CDR1 is SGHRS, CDR2 YFSETQ. The J segment lost 4 bases and the V segment lost 4 bases, leaving 4 bases of the junction unmatched. The DNA of the CDR3 is TGCGCCAGCAGCCCGGGACTAGCGGGATTCACCGGGGAGCTGTTTTTT. This gives the protein CASSPGLAGFTGELFF.

This chain joins TRBV2 and TRBJ2-2, with D uncertain. The CDR3 is 15 amino acids. The V gene's germline CDR1 is SNHLY and CDR2 FYNNEI. V dropped 5 bases and J dropped 0 bases, with 10 bases sitting between them. CDR3 loop: CASSRTVTNTGELFF. CDR3 DNA: TGTGCCAGCAGTCGAACAGTAACGAACACCGGGGAGCTGTTTTTT.

CDR3 loop: CASSVEPRISNQPQHF. In nucleotides, the CDR3 is TGTGCCAGCAGTGTCGAGCCTAGAATTAGCAATCAGCCCCAGCATTTT. The chain recombines TRBV2 with TRBJ1-5; unclear D gene. The CDR3 loop spans 16 amino acids. Germline loops: CDR1 SNHLY, CDR2 FYNNEI. V lost 4 bases and J 0 bases, leaving 13 bases between the germline ends.

J is TRBJ1-4 and V is TRBV7-9, with D maybe TRBD1 (5 bases). CDR1 and CDR2 (germline): SEHNR, FQNEAQ (reference sequence). V was shortened by 6 bases and J by 3 bases, with 17 bases between the two germline ends. The length of the CDR3 is 16 residues. CDR3 region: CASRRTLDTSNEKLFF. DNA of the CDR3: TGTGCCAGCAGGCGTACTTTGGACACCTCTAATGAAAAACTGTTTTTT. The full variable domain, rest sourced from reference TRBV7-9 and TRBJ1-4, is DTGVSQNPRHKITKRGQNVTFRCDPISEHNRLYWYRQTLGQGPEFLTYFQNEAQLEKSRLLSDRFSAERPKGSFSTLEIQRTEQGDSAMYLCASRRTLDTSNEKLFFGSGTQLSVL.

The chain couples TRBV28 to TRBJ1-2, with 7 bases aligning to TRBD1. The germline V gene encodes CDR1 MDHEN and CDR2 SYDVKM. The CDR3 runs to 14 residues. The J segment lost 4 bases and the V segment lost 6 bases, leaving 8 bases of the junction unmatched. CDR3 DNA sequence: TGTGCCAGCAGCCCACCGGGACAGCTCTATGGCTACACCTTC. This sequence encodes CASSPPGQLYGYTF.

The chain has TRBV27 and TRBJ2-3; perhaps TRBD2 as D (5 bases). This CDR3 has 16 amino acids. Germline V gene data show CDR1 as MNHEY and CDR2 as SMNVEV (reference sequence). V was cut by 0 bases and J by 0 bases, with 10 bases left in between. CDR3 in DNA: TGTGCCAGCAGTTTATCTCAGCGGTCTAGCACAGATACGCAGTATTTT. Encoded protein: CASSLSQRSSTDTQYF.

The chain links TRBV3-1 (or the pseudogene TRBV3-2) to TRBJ1-1; D remains unclear. The V gene's germline CDR1 is LGHDT and CDR2 YNNKEL (reference sequence). Trimming removed 1 base from V and 11 bases from J, with 17 bases in between. This CDR3 region has 14 residues. The CDR3 is CASSQASRGGRAFF. CDR3 DNA: TGTGCCAGCAGCCAAGCCTCGCGGGGAGGGCGGGCTTTCTTT.

The chain carries TRBV3-1 (or the pseudogene TRBV3-2) and TRBJ2-5; 11 positions match TRBD1. Germline values: CDR1 LGHDT, CDR2 YNNKEL (reference sequence). CDR3 length: 15 residues. Trimming removed 3 bases from V and 4 bases from J; junction bases left unmatched: 4. This chain's CDR3 is CASSHGDRGGETQYF. The CDR3 nucleotides read TGTGCCAGCAGCCATGGGGACAGGGGGGGAGAGACCCAGTACTTC.

The rearrangement links TRBV7-3 to TRBJ2-2, with TRBD2 identical over 9 bases. The CDR3 sequence is 16 residues long. CDR1 and CDR2 from the germline V gene are SGHTA and FQGTGA. The V and J ends lost 6 bases and 0 bases, in that order; junction bases with no gene match: 5. The CDR3 sequence is CASRTSGSANTGELFF. The CDR3 DNA reads TGTGCCAGCAGAACTAGCGGGTCCGCGAACACCGGGGAGCTGTTTTTT.

The chain is built from TRBV29-1 and TRBJ2-1; 11 positions match TRBD2. V was pared by 3 bases and J by 0 bases, with 7 bases of the junction left unmatched. Germline values: CDR1 SQVTM, CDR2 ANQGSEA. The CDR3 has 17 residues. This CDR3 reads CSVEGLAVQSSYNEQFF. CDR3 in DNA: TGCAGCGTTGAGGGACTAGCGGTCCAGAGCTCCTACAATGAGCAGTTCTTC.

The rearrangement links TRBV19 to TRBJ1-1; TRBD1 matches 8 bases. V was pared by 6 bases and J by 1 base, with 7 bases of the junction left unmatched. Germline V gives CDR1 LNHDA, CDR2 SQIVND (reference sequence). The CDR3 loop spans 15 amino acids. CDR3 protein: CASSRQGNRNTEAFF. DNA of the CDR3: TGTGCCAGTAGCAGACAGGGGAATCGGAACACTGAAGCTTTCTTT.

The chain is built from TRBV5-3 and TRBJ2-1, with a possible D match to TRBD2 (5 bases). TRBV5-3 is assigned to the ORF class and has an uncertain function. Trimming shortened V by 2 bases and J by 0 bases, and 12 bases separated the two germline ends. The length of the CDR3 is 16 residues. Here the CDR3 reads CARSFEGPSSYNEQFF. The CDR3 bases are TGTGCCAGAAGCTTCGAGGGCCCGAGCTCCTACAATGAGCAGTTCTTC.

This clone was counted only a few times. The chain employs TRBV19 and TRBJ1-2; D is undetermined. V lost 5 bases, J lost 0 bases, and 10 bases lay in between. The length of the CDR3 is 14 residues. Germline V gene lookup returns CDR1 LNHDA and CDR2 SQIVND (reference sequence). The CDR3 region has the DNA TGTGCCAGTAGTGCCTCAACAGCTAACTATGGCTACACCTTC. This gives the protein CASSASTANYGYTF.

This chain joins TRBV7-9 and TRBJ2-7; D might be TRBD2 (6 bases). Germline V gene lookup returns CDR1 SEHNR and CDR2 FQNEAQ (reference sequence). CDR3 length equals 16 residues. The V end was cut by 1 base, the J end by 5 bases, with 18 bases between. For the CDR3, the DNA is TGTGCCAGCAGCTTAGGGCCGGGACTTTTGTACCACGAGCAGTACTTC. This encodes CASSLGPGLLYHEQYF.

This clone was picked up a small number of times. V gene TRBV28 combines with J gene TRBJ1-2; TRBD1 is a possible D gene (6 bases). The V end lost 7 bases, the J end lost 4 bases, and 25 bases lay between the germline ends. CDR1 and CDR2 from the germline V gene are MDHEN and SYDVKM. The CDR3 is made up of 17 amino acids. DNA of the CDR3: TGTGCCAGCACTCCCCCAGGGGTCGGCCCTCTAGGCTATGGCTACACCTTC. This codes for CASTPPGVGPLGYGYTF.

The rearrangement joins TRBV24-1 to TRBJ2-5; TRBD2 is a possible D gene (5 bases). The CDR3 is made up of 15 amino acids. Germline V gene sequence: CDR1 KGHDR, CDR2 SFDVKD. V was clipped by 5 bases and J by 1 base, with 13 bases between them. CDR3 loop: CATSVEGALQETQYF. The CDR3 DNA reads TGTGCCACCAGTGTCGAGGGAGCACTCCAAGAGACCCAGTACTTC.

The sample holds one count of this clone. The chain joins TRBV12-3 or TRBV12-4 to TRBJ1-1; D unclear. This CDR3 comprises 12 residues. CDR3 bases: TGTGCGGCGTCGGGGTTGGGCACTGAAGCTTTCTTT. It translates to CAASGLGTEAFF.

This clone was seen once. The chain combines TRBV3-1 (or the pseudogene TRBV3-2) with TRBJ1-5; no firm D call. This CDR3 has 17 amino acids. The germline V gene has CDR1 LGHDT and CDR2 YNNKEL (reference sequence). Trimming shortened V by 4 bases and J by 0 bases, and 16 bases separated the two germline ends. The CDR3 bases are TGTGCCAGCAGCCCTCCCAGCCAGGTTTATAGCAATCAGCCCCAGCATTTT. Encoded protein: CASSPPSQVYSNQPQHF.

The chain has TRBV7-2 and TRBJ2-1; tentative D call: TRBD2 (6 bases). The CDR3 covers 14 residues. The germline CDR1 and CDR2 sequences are SGHTA and FQGNSA. V was cut by 4 bases and J by 10 bases, with 17 bases left in between. The CDR3 region has the DNA TGTGCCAGCAGCTCGGGACTTGCTGTTGAGGAGCAGTTCTTC. It is translated as CASSSGLAVEEQFF.

The chain employs TRBV30 and TRBJ1-5; 8 nucleotides align to TRBD1. V lost 0 bases to trimming and J lost 3 bases; unmatched junction nucleotides: 10. Germline values: CDR1 GTSNPN, CDR2 SVGIG (reference sequence). This CDR3 has 17 residues. The CDR3 loop reads CAWSVDRTGQSNQPQHF. CDR3 DNA: TGTGCCTGGAGTGTCGATAGGACAGGGCAATCCAATCAGCCCCAGCATTTT.

The chain links TRBV28 to TRBJ1-1; no firm D call. Germline CDR1 is MDHEN and CDR2 is SYDVKM. V lost 6 bases and J 0 bases, leaving 11 bases between the germline ends. This CDR3 contains 14 residues. This CDR3 reads CASRPGPVNTEAFF. DNA of the CDR3: TGTGCCAGCAGGCCGGGTCCGGTGAACACTGAAGCTTTCTTT.

This clone was found once. CDR3 nucleotides: TGTGCCAGCAGAGCCACTAGCGGGACAGGCTACGAGCAGTACTTC. Its protein is CASRATSGTGYEQYF. The chain employs TRBV2 and TRBJ2-7; 10 bases line up with TRBD2. This CDR3 has 15 amino acids. Germline CDR1 reads SNHLY; CDR2 reads FYNNEI. V lost 6 bases to trimming and J lost 3 bases; unmatched junction nucleotides: 8.

The genes are TRBV7-8 and TRBJ2-1; 8 bases are shared with TRBD2. CDR1 and CDR2 (germline): SGHVS, FQNEAQ. The CDR3 is made up of 17 amino acids. The V gene end was trimmed by 5 bases and the J gene end by 3 bases; junction bases not matched to a gene: 12. The CDR3 DNA reads TGTGCCAGCAGCCCAACTCCCCTAGCGGGCCTCTACAATGAGCAGTTCTTC. This sequence encodes CASSPTPLAGLYNEQFF.